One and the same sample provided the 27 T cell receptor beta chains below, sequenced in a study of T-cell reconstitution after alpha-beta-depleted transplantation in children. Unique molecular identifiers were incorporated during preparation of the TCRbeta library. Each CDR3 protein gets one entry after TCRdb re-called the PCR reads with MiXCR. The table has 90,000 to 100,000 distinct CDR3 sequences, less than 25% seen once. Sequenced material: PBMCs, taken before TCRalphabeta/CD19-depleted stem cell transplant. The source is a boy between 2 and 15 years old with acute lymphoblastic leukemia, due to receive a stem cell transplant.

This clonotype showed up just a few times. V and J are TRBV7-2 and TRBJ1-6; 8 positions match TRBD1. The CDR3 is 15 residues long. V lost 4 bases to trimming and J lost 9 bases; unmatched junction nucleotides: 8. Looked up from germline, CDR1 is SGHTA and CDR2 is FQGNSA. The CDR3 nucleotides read TGTGCCAGCAGCTCGGACGACAGGGGCGGTTCACCCCTCCACTTT. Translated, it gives CASSSDDRGGSPLHF.

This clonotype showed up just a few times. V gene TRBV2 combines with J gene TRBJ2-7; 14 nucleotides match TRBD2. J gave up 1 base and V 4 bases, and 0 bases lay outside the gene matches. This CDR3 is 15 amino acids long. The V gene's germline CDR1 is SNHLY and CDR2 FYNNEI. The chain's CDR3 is CASSGTSGRSYEQYF. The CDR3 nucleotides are TGTGCCAGCAGTGGGACTAGCGGGAGGTCCTACGAGCAGTACTTC.

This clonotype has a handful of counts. The CDR3 DNA reads as TGTGCCAGCAGTTTGAGAAACAGCCCTCATGTCGCTTTCTTT. Residues: CASSLRNSPHVAFF. The rearrangement uses TRBV28 and TRBJ1-1; no clear D gene. From germline, CDR1 is MDHEN and CDR2 SYDVKM. The CDR3 is made up of 14 amino acids. V shed 3 bases and J shed 11 bases, with 19 bases lying between them.

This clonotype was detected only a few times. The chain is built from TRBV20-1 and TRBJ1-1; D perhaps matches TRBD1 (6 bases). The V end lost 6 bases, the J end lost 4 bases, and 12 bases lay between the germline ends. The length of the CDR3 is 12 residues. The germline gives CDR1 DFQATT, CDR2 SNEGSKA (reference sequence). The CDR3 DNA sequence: TGCAGTGCCGAGGGGGATTTCACTGAAGCTTTCTTT. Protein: CSAEGDFTEAFF.

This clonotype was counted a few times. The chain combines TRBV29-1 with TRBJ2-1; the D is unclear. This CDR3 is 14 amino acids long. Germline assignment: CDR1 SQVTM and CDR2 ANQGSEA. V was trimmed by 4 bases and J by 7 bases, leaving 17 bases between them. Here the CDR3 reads CSVVEPRVPNEQFF. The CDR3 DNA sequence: TGCAGCGTTGTAGAGCCCCGGGTCCCGAATGAGCAGTTCTTC.

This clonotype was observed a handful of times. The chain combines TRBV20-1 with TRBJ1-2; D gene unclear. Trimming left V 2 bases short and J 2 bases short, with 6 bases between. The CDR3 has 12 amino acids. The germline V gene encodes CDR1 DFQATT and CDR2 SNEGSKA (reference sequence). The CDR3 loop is CSARPVNYGYTF. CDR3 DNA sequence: TGCAGTGCTAGACCAGTGAACTATGGCTACACCTTC.

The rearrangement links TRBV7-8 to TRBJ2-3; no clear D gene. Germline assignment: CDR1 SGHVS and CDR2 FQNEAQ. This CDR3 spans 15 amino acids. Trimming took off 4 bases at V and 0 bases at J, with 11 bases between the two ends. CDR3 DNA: TGTGCCAGCAGCTCGTCATTGGCTAGCACAGATACGCAGTATTTT. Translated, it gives CASSSSLASTDTQYF.

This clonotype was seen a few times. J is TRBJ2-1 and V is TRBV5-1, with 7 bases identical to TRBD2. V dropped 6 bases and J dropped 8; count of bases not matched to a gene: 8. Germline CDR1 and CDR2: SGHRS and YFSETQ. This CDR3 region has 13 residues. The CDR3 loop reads CASKRDSGDEQFF. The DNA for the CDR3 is TGCGCCAGCAAGCGGGACTCCGGTGATGAGCAGTTCTTC.

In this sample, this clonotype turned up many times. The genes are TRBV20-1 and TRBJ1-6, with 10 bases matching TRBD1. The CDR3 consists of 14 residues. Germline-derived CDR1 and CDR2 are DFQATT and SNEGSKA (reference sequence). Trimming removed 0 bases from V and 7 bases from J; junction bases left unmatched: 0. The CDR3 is CSAREDRGNSPLHF. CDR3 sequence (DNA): TGCAGTGCTAGAGAGGACAGGGGGAATTCACCCCTCCACTTT.

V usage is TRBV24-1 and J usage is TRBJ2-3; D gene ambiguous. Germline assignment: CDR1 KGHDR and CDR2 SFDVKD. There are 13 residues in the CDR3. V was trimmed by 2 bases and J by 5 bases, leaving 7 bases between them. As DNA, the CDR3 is TGTGCCACCAGTGATTCCCCGCTAGATACGCAGTATTTT. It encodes CATSDSPLDTQYF.

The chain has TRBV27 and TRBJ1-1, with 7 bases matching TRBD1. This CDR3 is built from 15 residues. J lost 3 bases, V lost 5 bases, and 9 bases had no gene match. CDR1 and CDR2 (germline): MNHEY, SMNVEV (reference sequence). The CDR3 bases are TGTGCCAGCAGTCCTAACCAGGGGGGGGACACTGAAGCTTTCTTT. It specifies CASSPNQGGDTEAFF.

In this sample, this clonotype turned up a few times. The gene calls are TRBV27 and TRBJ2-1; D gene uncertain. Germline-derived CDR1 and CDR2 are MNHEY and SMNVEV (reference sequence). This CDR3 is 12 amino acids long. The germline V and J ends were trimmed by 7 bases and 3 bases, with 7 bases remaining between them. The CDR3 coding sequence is TGTGCCAGCAAAGGGTACTACAATGAGCAGTTCTTC. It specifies CASKGYYNEQFF.

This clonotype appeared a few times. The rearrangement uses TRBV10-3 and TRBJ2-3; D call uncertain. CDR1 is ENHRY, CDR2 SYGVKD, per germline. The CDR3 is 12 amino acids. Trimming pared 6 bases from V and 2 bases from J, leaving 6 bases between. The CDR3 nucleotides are TGTGCCATCAGGAATGTCACAGATACGCAGTATTTT. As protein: CAIRNVTDTQYF.

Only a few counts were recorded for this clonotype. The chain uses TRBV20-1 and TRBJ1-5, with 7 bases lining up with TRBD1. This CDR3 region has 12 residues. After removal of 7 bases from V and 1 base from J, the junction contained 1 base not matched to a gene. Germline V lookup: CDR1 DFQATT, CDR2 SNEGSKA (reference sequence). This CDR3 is CSGQGSNQPQHF. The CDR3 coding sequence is TGCAGTGGACAGGGAAGCAATCAGCCCCAGCATTTT.

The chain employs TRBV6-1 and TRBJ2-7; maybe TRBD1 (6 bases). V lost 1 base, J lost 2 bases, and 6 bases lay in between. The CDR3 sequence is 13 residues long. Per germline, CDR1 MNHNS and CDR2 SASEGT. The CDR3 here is CASSEGDTYEQYF. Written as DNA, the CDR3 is TGTGCCAGCAGTGAAGGGGACACCTACGAGCAGTACTTC.

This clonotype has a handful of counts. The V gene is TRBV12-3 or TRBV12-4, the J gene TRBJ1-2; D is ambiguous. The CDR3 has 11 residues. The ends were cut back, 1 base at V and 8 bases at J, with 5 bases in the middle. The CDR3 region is CASSLGSGYTF. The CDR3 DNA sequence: TGTGCCAGCAGTTTAGGGTCCGGCTACACCTTC.

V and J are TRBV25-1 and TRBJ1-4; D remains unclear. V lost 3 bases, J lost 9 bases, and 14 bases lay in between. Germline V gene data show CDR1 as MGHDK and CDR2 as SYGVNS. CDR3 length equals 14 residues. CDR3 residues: CASSEGPPPKKLFF. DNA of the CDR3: TGTGCCAGCAGTGAGGGTCCCCCCCCTAAAAAACTGTTTTTT. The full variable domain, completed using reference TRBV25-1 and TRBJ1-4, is EADIYQTPRYLVIGTGKKITLECSQTMGHDKMYWYQQDPGMELHLIHYSYGVNSTEKGDLSSESTVSRIRTEHFPLTLESARPSHTSQYLCASSEGPPPKKLFFGSGTQLSVL.

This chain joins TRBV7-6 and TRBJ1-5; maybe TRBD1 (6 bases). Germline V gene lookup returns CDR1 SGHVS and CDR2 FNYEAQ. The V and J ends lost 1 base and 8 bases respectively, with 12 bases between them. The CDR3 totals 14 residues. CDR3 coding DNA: TGTGCCAGCAGCTTAGGGGGGCCGGGTAAGCCCCAGCATTTT. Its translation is CASSLGGPGKPQHF.

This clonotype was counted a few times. DNA for the CDR3: TGTGCCAGCAGTGGGTTTGACATACTCAACGAGCAGTACTTC. This codes for CASSGFDILNEQYF. The chain combines TRBV28 with TRBJ2-7; D is unclear. The CDR3 sequence is 14 residues long. V shed 5 bases and J shed 5 bases, with 16 bases lying between them. Germline V lookup: CDR1 MDHEN, CDR2 SYDVKM.

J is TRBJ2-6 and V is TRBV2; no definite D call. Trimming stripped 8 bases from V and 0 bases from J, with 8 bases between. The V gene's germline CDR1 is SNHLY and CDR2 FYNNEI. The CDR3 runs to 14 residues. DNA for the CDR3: TGTGCCAGCCTACGGAGCTCTGGGGCCAACGTCCTGACTTTC. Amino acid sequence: CASLRSSGANVLTF.

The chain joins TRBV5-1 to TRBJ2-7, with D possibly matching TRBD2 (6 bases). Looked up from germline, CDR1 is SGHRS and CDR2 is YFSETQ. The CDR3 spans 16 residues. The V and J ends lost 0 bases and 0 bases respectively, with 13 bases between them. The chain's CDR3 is CASSLVRGGASYEQYF. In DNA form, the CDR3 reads TGCGCCAGCAGCTTGGTGCGCGGAGGGGCCTCCTACGAGCAGTACTTC.

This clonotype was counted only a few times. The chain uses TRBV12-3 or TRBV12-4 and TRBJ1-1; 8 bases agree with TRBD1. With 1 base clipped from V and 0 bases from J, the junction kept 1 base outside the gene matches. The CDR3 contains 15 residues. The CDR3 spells CASSLEGQVNTEAFF. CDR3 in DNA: TGTGCCAGCAGTTTAGAGGGACAGGTGAACACTGAAGCTTTCTTT.

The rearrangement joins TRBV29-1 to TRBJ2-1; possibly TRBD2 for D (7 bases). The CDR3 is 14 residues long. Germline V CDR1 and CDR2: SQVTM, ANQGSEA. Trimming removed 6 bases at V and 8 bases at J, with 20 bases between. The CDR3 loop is CSVWGGGGVDEQFF. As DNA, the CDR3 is TGCAGCGTGTGGGGGGGCGGAGGGGTGGATGAGCAGTTCTTC.

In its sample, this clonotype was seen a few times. CDR3 nucleotides: TGTGCCAGCAGCAGGGACAGGGGGATTGACGAGCAGTACTTC. This encodes CASSRDRGIDEQYF. The chain couples TRBV12-3 or TRBV12-4 to TRBJ2-7; 11 nucleotides agree with TRBD1. There are 14 residues in the CDR3. V trimming: 6 bases; J trimming: 5 bases; junction bases outside the gene matches: 6.

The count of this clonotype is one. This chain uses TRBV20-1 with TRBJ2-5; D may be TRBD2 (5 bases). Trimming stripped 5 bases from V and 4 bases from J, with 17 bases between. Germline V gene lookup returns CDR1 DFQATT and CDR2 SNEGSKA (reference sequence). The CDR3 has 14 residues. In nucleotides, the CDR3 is TGCAGTGCTTACCACGCCCCGGCGGGAGAGACCCAGTACTTC. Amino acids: CSAYHAPAGETQYF.

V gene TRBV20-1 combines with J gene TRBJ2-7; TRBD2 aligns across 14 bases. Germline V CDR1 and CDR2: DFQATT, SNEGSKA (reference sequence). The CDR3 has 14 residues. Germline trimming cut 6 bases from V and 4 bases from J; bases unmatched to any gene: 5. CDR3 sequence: CSAPGTSGSYEQYF. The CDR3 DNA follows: TGCAGTGCCCCTGGGACTAGCGGGAGTTACGAGCAGTACTTC.

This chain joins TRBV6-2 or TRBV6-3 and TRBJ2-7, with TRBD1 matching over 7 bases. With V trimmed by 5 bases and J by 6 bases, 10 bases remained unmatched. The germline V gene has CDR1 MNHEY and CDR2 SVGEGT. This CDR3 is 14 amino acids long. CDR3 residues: CASSDPGTETEQYF. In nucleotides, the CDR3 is TGTGCCAGCAGTGACCCGGGGACAGAAACCGAGCAGTACTTC.